The 15 T cell receptor beta chains below were found in one sample sequenced in a study of type 1 regulatory T cells. These receptors are not linked to any known antigen. TCRdb reprocessed the reads with MiXCR, giving one entry per CDR3 protein. The table has tens of thousands of distinct CDR3 sequences, approximately 67% seen once. The sequencing input was cultured non-Tr1 T cells, either the whole culture or a sorted T cell fraction (not recorded which). The receptors were sampled from a human donor in good health.

In its sample, this clonotype was seen a few times. The chain employs TRBV10-3 and TRBJ2-7, with 7 bases aligning to TRBD1. Germline V gives CDR1 ENHRY, CDR2 SYGVKD. The V and J ends lost 10 bases and 0 bases, in that order; junction bases with no gene match: 15. There are 16 residues in the CDR3. This chain's CDR3 is CATNSRDRDYSYEQYF. CDR3 sequence (DNA): TGTGCCACCAATTCCCGGGACAGAGACTACTCCTACGAGCAGTACTTC.

V gene TRBV5-5 combines with J gene TRBJ2-2; tentatively, D is TRBD1 or TRBD2 (5 bases each). The V end lost 0 bases, the J end lost 4 bases, and 10 bases lay between the germline ends. Germline V gives CDR1 SGHKS, CDR2 YYEKEE (reference sequence). The CDR3 is made up of 15 amino acids. The CDR3 sequence is CASSLGGSPTGELFF. The CDR3 DNA reads TGTGCCAGCAGCTTGGGGGGGTCACCCACCGGGGAGCTGTTTTTT.

The table lists this clonotype with many counts. V gene TRBV10-2 combines with J gene TRBJ2-7; D is undetermined. Germline V CDR1 and CDR2: WSHSY, SAAADI. This CDR3 comprises 14 residues. V lost 2 bases and J 3 bases, leaving 11 bases between the germline ends. CDR3 region: CASSEIGGVYEQYF. The CDR3 nucleotides are TGCGCCAGCAGTGAGATCGGCGGAGTCTACGAGCAGTACTTC.

V is TRBV5-1 and J is TRBJ2-5; 7 bases are a match to TRBD1. Germline CDR1 is SGHRS and CDR2 is YFSETQ. After removal of 3 bases from V and 13 bases from J, the junction contained 9 bases not matched to a gene. This CDR3 comprises 12 residues. CDR3 in DNA: TGCGCCAGCAGCTGGGACAGCGAACCCCTGTACTTC. Its protein product is CASSWDSEPLYF.

This clonotype appeared a few times. The chain links TRBV20-1 to TRBJ2-5; maybe TRBD1 (5 bases). Trimming left V 2 bases short and J 5 bases short, with 15 bases between. There are 14 residues in the CDR3. Germline V gene data show CDR1 as DFQATT and CDR2 as SNEGSKA (reference sequence). CDR3 amino acids: CSARRGGSEETQYF. The CDR3 DNA reads as TGCAGTGCTAGAAGGGGCGGCTCTGAGGAGACCCAGTACTTC.

In this sample, this clonotype turned up a few times. The chain uses TRBV6-1 and TRBJ1-5, with unresolved D. Germline values: CDR1 MNHNS, CDR2 SASEGT. V was clipped by 4 bases and J by 6 bases, with 7 bases between them. This CDR3 spans 12 amino acids. The CDR3 DNA is TGTGCCAGCAGTGGACCGATTCAGCCCCAGCATTTT. Translation gives CASSGPIQPQHF.

This clonotype turned up a few times. The genes are TRBV20-1 and TRBJ1-4, with D unresolved. The germline V and J ends were trimmed by 4 bases and 0 bases, with 6 bases remaining between them. Per germline, CDR1 DFQATT and CDR2 SNEGSKA (reference sequence). The CDR3 consists of 13 residues. The CDR3 is CSATGATNEKLFF. The CDR3 region has the DNA TGCAGTGCTACGGGTGCAACTAATGAAAAACTGTTTTTT.

This sequence joins TRBV7-3 and TRBJ2-1; TRBD2 aligns across 7 bases. V lost 5 bases and J lost 8; bases outside the gene matches: 15. In germline, CDR1 is SGHTA, CDR2 FQGTGA. The CDR3 spans 16 residues. CDR3 DNA sequence: TGTGCCAGCAGCGACGGCCCGGGACTACGTCAGGATGAGCAGTTCTTC. As protein: CASSDGPGLRQDEQFF.

The rearrangement joins TRBV20-1 to TRBJ2-7, with D possibly being TRBD2 (6 bases). Germline V lookup: CDR1 DFQATT, CDR2 SNEGSKA (reference sequence). This CDR3 is 15 amino acids long. V was shortened by 3 bases and J by 0 bases, with 15 bases between the two germline ends. In DNA form, the CDR3 reads TGCAGTGCTAGCCGGTTTGGCGGGGACTCCTACGAGCAGTACTTC. It is translated as CSASRFGGDSYEQYF.

This chain uses TRBV11-2 with TRBJ2-5; either TRBD1 or TRBD2 may fit D (6 bases each). This CDR3 has 14 amino acids. CDR1 and CDR2 from the germline V gene are SGHAT and FQNNGV. Trimming shortened V by 7 bases and J by 2 bases, and 14 bases separated the two germline ends. The CDR3 protein is CASTQGGSQETQYF. The CDR3 DNA is TGTGCCAGCACCCAAGGGGGGAGTCAAGAGACCCAGTACTTC.

The genes are TRBV7-2 and TRBJ2-5, with a possible D match to TRBD2 (7 bases). CDR1 is SGHTA and CDR2 is FQGNSA in the germline V gene. CDR3 length: 15 residues. Deletions cut 4 bases from V and 4 bases from J, with 16 bases between. CDR3 in amino acids: CASSYQGGGGETQYF. CDR3 in DNA: TGTGCCAGCAGCTACCAGGGAGGGGGAGGAGAGACCCAGTACTTC.

V is TRBV6-1 and J is TRBJ1-1, with D tentatively TRBD1 (6 bases). V was shortened by 0 bases and J by 6 bases, with 17 bases between the two germline ends. Per the germline V gene, CDR1 is MNHNS and CDR2 is SASEGT. The CDR3 covers 16 residues. CDR3 residues: CASSEAPRQVRAEAFF. DNA of the CDR3: TGTGCCAGCAGTGAAGCCCCAAGACAGGTCCGGGCTGAAGCTTTCTTT.

This clonotype was seen only once. The J gene is TRBJ2-1, the V gene TRBV3-1, with no clear D. V gave up 3 bases and J gave up 9 bases, with 6 bases separating them. The V gene's germline CDR1 is LGHDT and CDR2 YNNKEL (reference sequence). This CDR3 has 11 residues. CDR3 in amino acids: CASSQIGEQFF. For the CDR3, the DNA is TGTGCCAGCAGCCAGATTGGTGAGCAGTTCTTC.

The genes are TRBV29-1 and TRBJ2-5; no reliable D call. The CDR3 covers 13 residues. Germline V gene lookup returns CDR1 SQVTM and CDR2 ANQGSEA. V was cut by 4 bases and J by 5 bases, with 14 bases left in between. The CDR3 sequence: CSVVSSYIETQYF. The CDR3 coding sequence is TGCAGCGTTGTGAGTAGTTATATCGAGACCCAGTACTTC.

The gene calls are TRBV24-1 and TRBJ2-1; maybe TRBD2 (5 bases). CDR1 is KGHDR and CDR2 is SFDVKD in the germline V gene. V gave up 9 bases and J gave up 0 bases, with 11 bases separating them. The CDR3 is made up of 14 amino acids. CDR3 sequence (DNA): TGTGCCACCCCCCATGAGGGCTCCTACAATGAGCAGTTCTTC. This sequence encodes CATPHEGSYNEQFF.